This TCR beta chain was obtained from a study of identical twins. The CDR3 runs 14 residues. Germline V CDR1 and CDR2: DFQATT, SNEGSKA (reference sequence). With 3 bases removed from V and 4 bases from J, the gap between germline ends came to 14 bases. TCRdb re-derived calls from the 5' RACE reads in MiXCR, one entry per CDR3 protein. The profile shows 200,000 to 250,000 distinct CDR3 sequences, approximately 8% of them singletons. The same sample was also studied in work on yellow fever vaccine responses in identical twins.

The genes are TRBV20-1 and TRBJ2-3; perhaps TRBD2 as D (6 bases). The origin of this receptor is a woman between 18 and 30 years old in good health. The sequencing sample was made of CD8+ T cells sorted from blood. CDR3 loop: CSARTSRESDTQYF. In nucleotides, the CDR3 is TGCAGTGCTAGGACGTCACGGGAGTCAGATACGCAGTATTTT.